This TCR beta chain was observed in a study of long-term antiretroviral therapy in people with HIV. Overall study: Some samples came about a decade before the 2015 immediate-ART recommendation, and these were the earliest.

Trimming removed 0 bases from V and 8 bases from J, with 9 bases in between. Germline assignment: CDR1 SGHDT and CDR2 YYEEEE. The CDR3 totals 14 residues. Study conclusions and caveats: Diversity went up after ART and still fell short of transplant donor controls. Nothing was known about ART adherence, viral resistance or changes in therapy. Clones that had undergone expansion before ART prevailed in the repertoire throughout all time points.

As for this clone: Its antigen is not known.

Version v3.0 of the immunoSEQ assay was performed at survey level. Profiling relied on immunoSEQ multiplex PCR, and the TCRdb table lists in-frame clones only, not all of them. The table shows around 40,000 clones, with roughly 90% occurring only once. This sequence originates from a woman aged 18-35 years with HIV. This chain links TRBV5-6 with TRBJ1-6, with D perhaps TRBD1 (5 bases). Material: unsorted PBMCs, obtained just before starting antiretroviral therapy. The CDR3 region is CASSLDLTDSPLHF. The DNA for the CDR3 is TGTGCCAGCAGCTTGGATCTGACAGATTCACCCCTCCACTTT.